This is a list of T cell receptor beta chains from one sample in a study of OX40 agonist ivuxolimab in advanced cancers. The table came from immunoSEQ multiplex PCR; TCRdb's copy has only in-frame clones and leaves some out. The sample records 65,000 to 85,000 clones, about 80% being singletons. The specimen comprised CD4+ or CD8+ T cells sorted from blood, sampled in a trial of the OX40 agonist ivuxolimab. The origin of the receptors is an adult with an advanced solid tumor such as melanoma, head and neck, liver or kidney cancer. Both conserved end residues are part of each CDR3. Each record gives: J gene, D gene, V gene, clone size, CDR3 protein, CDR3 DNA. A D gene is named only where the DNA matches it firmly. Expanded clones get a size class; other rows say once, few or many, or leave the size out.

TRBJ1-5	-	TRBV30	-	CAWSVPGDQPQHF	TGTGCCTGGAGTGTGCCCGGCGATCAGCCCCAGCATTTT
TRBJ1-3	-	TRBV11-2	medium-sized	CASSLKTYSGNTIYF	TGTGCCAGCAGCTTAAAGACTTACTCTGGAAACACCATATATTTT
TRBJ2-5	TRBD2	TRBV10-1	-	CASSVGLAGPGETQYF	TGCGCCAGCAGTGTGGGACTAGCGGGCCCGGGGGAGACCCAGTACTTC
TRBJ2-1	TRBD2	TRBV27	-	CASTRGVEQFF	TGTGCCAGCACCCGGGGGGTTGAGCAGTTCTTC
TRBJ1-5	-	TRBV2	-	CASTPGRSNSNQPQHF	TGTGCCAGCACGCCGGGACGGAGTAATAGCAATCAGCCCCAGCATTTT
TRBJ1-1	-	TRBV11-3	-	CASSLGSAGLTEAFF	TGTGCCAGCAGCTTAGGGTCGGCAGGCCTCACTGAAGCTTTCTTT
TRBJ1-5	-	TRBV18	-	CASSWTVDSNQPQHF	TGTGCCAGCTCGTGGACGGTAGATAGCAATCAGCCCCAGCATTTT
TRBJ1-5	TRBD1	TRBV7-2	-	CASSTGQGFNQPQHF	TGTGCCAGCAGCACGGGACAGGGATTTAATCAGCCCCAGCATTTT
TRBJ1-1	TRBD1	TRBV29-1	-	CSAKGATGKYTEAFF	TGCAGCGCAAAGGGGGCAACGGGGAAGTACACTGAAGCTTTCTTT
TRBJ1-6	TRBD1	TRBV27	-	CASSLLSRDSNSPLHF	TGTGCCAGCAGTTTATTATCCCGGGACAGTAATTCACCCCTCCACTTT
TRBJ2-2	-	TRBV5-4	-	CASSLGRGQGGGELFF	TGTGCCAGCAGCTTGGGACGCGGCCAAGGGGGCGGGGAGCTGTTTTTT
TRBJ2-4	-	TRBV15	-	CATSRDQGGDFPLGF	TGTGCCACCAGCAGAGATCAAGGGGGGGACTTCCCCTTGGGTTTC
TRBJ2-3	-	TRBV7-8	-	CASSLGTRGTDTQYF	TGTGCCAGCAGCTTAGGTACTCGTGGCACAGATACGCAGTATTTT
TRBJ2-1	TRBD2	TRBV30	-	CAWSPPGLAGNNEQFF	TGTGCCTGGAGCCCACCAGGACTAGCGGGGAACAATGAGCAGTTCTTC
TRBJ2-1	-	TRBV7-8	-	CASSFTGGPDNEQFF	TGTGCCAGCAGCTTCACTGGGGGTCCCGACAATGAGCAGTTCTTC
TRBJ1-1	-	TRBV2	-	CASSPQLNTEAFF	TGTGCCAGCAGTCCGCAACTGAACACTGAAGCTTTCTTT
TRBJ2-2	-	TRBV10-3	-	CAISEGENTGELFF	TGTGCCATCAGTGAAGGGGAGAACACCGGGGAGCTGTTTTTT
TRBJ1-6	-	TRBV30	-	CAWSADLGSPLHF	TGTGCCTGGTCTGCGGATTTGGGGTCACCCCTCCACTTT
TRBJ1-2	TRBD1	TRBV29-1	-	CSVRTGGVSNYGYTF	TGCAGCGTCCGGACAGGGGGGGTATCTAACTATGGCTACACCTTC
TRBJ2-3	TRBD1	TRBV5-1	-	CASSLRTGADTQYF	TGCGCCAGCAGCCTCCGGACAGGGGCAGATACGCAGTATTTT
TRBJ2-7	TRBD1	TRBV5-5	-	CASNFKGQGVYEQYF	TGTGCCAGCAATTTCAAGGGACAGGGAGTCTACGAGCAGTACTTC
TRBJ2-3	-	TRBV11-2	-	CASSPWWGADTQYF	TGTGCCAGCAGCCCGTGGTGGGGGGCAGATACGCAGTATTTT
TRBJ2-2	-	TRBV10-3	-	CASQGSTGELFF	TGTGCCTCTCAAGGGAGTACCGGGGAGCTGTTTTTT
TRBJ1-1	-	TRBV7-9	-	CASSPESGHGTEAFF	TGTGCCAGCAGCCCGGAGAGCGGGCATGGCACCGAAGCTTTCTTT
TRBJ2-3	-	TRBV7-2	-	CASSPREYTQYF	TGTGCCAGCAGCCCGCGCGAATATACGCAGTATTTT
TRBJ2-5	TRBD1	TRBV19	once	CASSGQVANTQYF	TGTGCCAGTAGTGGACAGGTAGCCAACACCCAGTACTTC
TRBJ2-7	-	TRBV11-2	-	CASSPGSGVVVAYEQYF	TGTGCCAGCAGCCCAGGTTCCGGGGTCGTAGTGGCCTACGAGCAGTACTTC
TRBJ2-7	TRBD1	TRBV11-2	-	CASSLAQGARAEYEQYF	TGTGCCAGCAGCTTAGCGCAGGGGGCGAGAGCTGAGTACGAGCAGTACTTC
TRBJ2-7	-	TRBV19	-	CASSIYRSSYEQYF	TGTGCCAGTAGTATTTACAGGTCCTCCTACGAGCAGTACTTC
TRBJ1-3	-	TRBV21-1	-	CASRTGRENTIYF	TGTGCCAGCAGAACAGGGAGGGAAAACACCATATATTTT
TRBJ2-2	-	TRBV21-1	-	CASSKIEGGSPGELFF	TGTGCCAGCAGCAAAATCGAGGGAGGAAGCCCCGGGGAGCTGTTTTTT
TRBJ2-7	-	TRBV7-6	-	CASSPNGGPYYEQYF	TGTGCCAGCAGCCCTAATGGGGGGCCTTACTACGAGCAGTACTTC
TRBJ1-1	-	TRBV6-6	-	CASSSWGTEAFF	TGTGCCAGCAGCTCCTGGGGAACTGAAGCTTTCTTT
TRBJ1-1	-	TRBV7-2	-	CASSLGGSGKTFF	TGTGCCAGCAGCTTAGGCGGGAGCGGAAAAACTTTCTTT
TRBJ2-7	-	TRBV18	-	CASSPPEIYEQYF	TGTGCCAGCTCACCACCGGAAATCTACGAGCAGTACTTC
TRBJ1-1	-	TRBV7-9	-	CASSLVLTEAFF	TGTGCCAGCAGCTTAGTGCTGACTGAAGCTTTCTTT
TRBJ1-2	-	TRBV7-9	few	CASSLDAGGYTF	TGTGCCAGCAGCTTAGACGCGGGTGGCTACACCTTC
TRBJ2-7	-	TRBV29-1	-	CSVSSGVYEQYF	TGCAGCGTTTCGAGTGGGGTCTACGAGCAGTACTTC
TRBJ1-1	-	TRBV9	-	CASSGAGTEAFF	TGTGCCAGCAGCGGGGCAGGGACTGAAGCTTTCTTT
TRBJ2-3	TRBD1	TRBV11-2	-	CASSPGRGRGWSTDTQYF	TGTGCCAGCAGCCCGGGCAGGGGGCGAGGTTGGAGCACAGATACGCAGTATTTT
TRBJ2-1	TRBD1	TRBV7-2	-	CASSIRDSPYNEQFF	TGTGCCAGCAGCATCCGGGACAGCCCTTACAATGAGCAGTTCTTC